This TCR beta chain was identified in a study of cytomegalovirus exposure and HLA in healthy donors. Germline loops: CDR1 LNHDA, CDR2 SQIVND (reference sequence). CDR3 length: 15 residues. V lost 8 bases, J lost 0 bases, and 13 bases lay in between. The primer mix had 60 Vbeta and 13 Jbeta primers. Here immunoSEQ multiplex PCR was the method, and the copy in TCRdb shows in-frame clones only, minus some. Altogether about 180,000 clones are present, 82% being singletons, with the ten largest covering 1.5%. Input material: PBMCs. The rearrangement uses TRBV19 and TRBJ1-4; D gene unclear. The TCR originated in a man aged 35 to 55 in good health and CMV-seronegative. CDR3 sequence (DNA): TGTGCCAGTCAGGCACAGACCGCAACTAATGAAAAACTGTTTTTT. Encoded protein: CASQAQTATNEKLFF.